The 10 T cell receptor beta chains given below trace back to one sample, sequenced in a study of T cell repertoires in aging, cancer and after chemotherapy. A mixed TRB-A/B primer pool amplified rearranged TRB by multiplex touch-down PCR. From the multiplex PCR reads, TCRdb called clonotypes with MiXCR, one entry per CDR3 protein. Of about 2,300 distinct CDR3 sequences in the sample, 28% were seen once. Amplification of TCR beta used genomic DNA extracted from peripheral blood. The sequenced sample consisted of blood. The receptor source for this set is a human donor with a solid tumor.

Judged by abundance, this clonotype is medium-sized (0.01 to 0.1%). The rearrangement links TRBV7-9 to TRBJ1-2; 8 positions match TRBD1. V shed 5 bases, J shed 4 bases, and the junction held 12 bases outside the gene matches. The germline V gene has CDR1 SEHNR and CDR2 FQNEAQ (reference sequence). This CDR3 region has 16 residues. CDR3 in amino acids: CASSTPTGASSYGYTF. CDR3 nucleotide sequence: TGTGCCAGCAGCACGCCGACAGGGGCCTCCTCCTATGGCTACACCTTC. Together with reference TRBV7-9 and TRBJ1-2, the CDR3 gives the full variable domain: DTGVSQNPRHKITKRGQNVTFRCDPISEHNRLYWYRQTLGQGPEFLTYFQNEAQLEKSRLLSDRFSAERPKGSFSTLEIQRTEQGDSAMYLCASSTPTGASSYGYTFGSGTRLTVV.

As for this clonotype: It may be a read error: a sequence one base away is much more abundant. CDR3 DNA: TGTGCCAGCAGTTCCGGACTAGCGGGGGATGAGCAGTACTTC. It yields the protein CASSSGLAGDEQYF. The genes are TRBV12-3 or TRBV12-4 and TRBJ2-7, with 13 bases identical to TRBD2. The CDR3 loop spans 14 amino acids. V lost 4 bases to trimming and J lost 7 bases; unmatched junction nucleotides: 4.

The chain combines TRBV19 with TRBJ2-1; D gene ambiguous. The V gene lost 2 bases and the J gene lost 6 bases, with 17 bases spanning the gap. The CDR3 covers 16 residues. The germline CDR1 and CDR2 sequences are LNHDA and SQIVND (reference sequence). The CDR3 DNA reads as TGTGCCAGTAGTATAAAAGTCGGGCGCGTGAGCAATGAGCAGTTCTTC. The encoded protein is CASSIKVGRVSNEQFF.

This clonotype qualifies as medium-sized. This sequence joins TRBV30 and TRBJ1-4; TRBD1 matches at 10 bases. Germline V gene lookup returns CDR1 GTSNPN and CDR2 SVGIG (reference sequence). The CDR3 contains 15 residues. The V and J ends lost 2 bases and 6 bases, in that order; junction bases with no gene match: 6. CDR3 residues: CAWSLPGTGDEKLFF. In DNA, the CDR3 is TGTGCCTGGAGTTTACCCGGGACAGGGGATGAAAAACTGTTTTTT.

About this clonotype itself: Possible read error: a much larger clone is one base away. The rearrangement joins TRBV6-1 to TRBJ2-7; D is tentatively TRBD1 or TRBD2 (5 bases each). The CDR3 length is 13 residues. Trimming removed 5 bases from V and 3 bases from J, with 11 bases in between. Germline V gene lookup returns CDR1 MNHNS and CDR2 SASEGT. In nucleotides, the CDR3 is TGTGCCAGCAGTAAGATTGGGGGCTACGAGCAGTACTTC. Protein product: CASSKIGGYEQYF.

This sequence joins TRBV7-9 and TRBJ2-7; D possibly uses TRBD1 or TRBD2 (5 bases each). Germline loops: CDR1 SEHNR, CDR2 FQNEAQ (reference sequence). The CDR3 contains 16 residues. V was trimmed by 4 bases and J by 0 bases, leaving 16 bases between them. CDR3: CASSSRGASLSYEQYF. CDR3 coding DNA: TGTGCCAGCAGCTCTAGGGGAGCGTCCCTCTCCTACGAGCAGTACTTC.

The chain joins TRBV19 to TRBJ2-1; D remains unclear. V gave up 3 bases and J gave up 2 bases, with 8 bases separating them. The CDR3 runs 14 residues. The germline V gene has CDR1 LNHDA and CDR2 SQIVND (reference sequence). The CDR3 protein is CASSIIGAYNEQFF. CDR3 DNA sequence: TGTGCCAGTAGTATTATAGGCGCCTACAATGAGCAGTTCTTC.

In its sample, this clonotype was seen a few times. This chain joins TRBV19 and TRBJ2-4, with D unclear. V lost 5 bases and J 0 bases, leaving 8 bases between the germline ends. The CDR3 extends over 14 amino acids. Germline CDR1 and CDR2: LNHDA and SQIVND (reference sequence). The DNA of the CDR3 is TGTGCCAGTAGTGTGCCCCAAGCCAAAAACATTCAGTACTTC. This encodes CASSVPQAKNIQYF.

The chain couples TRBV7-6 to TRBJ1-6, with D perhaps TRBD1 (6 bases). The length of the CDR3 is 16 residues. The V and J ends lost 1 base and 7 bases respectively, with 14 bases between them. The germline gives CDR1 SGHVS, CDR2 FNYEAQ. For the CDR3, the DNA is TGTGCCAGCAGCTTAGGGGGGGCATCGAGGAATTCACCCCTCCACTTT. Translation: CASSLGGASRNSPLHF.

This clonotype is classed as medium-sized. The chain couples TRBV19 to TRBJ2-7, with a tentative D call TRBD1 (5 bases). The V gene lost 6 bases and the J gene lost 0 bases, with 12 bases spanning the gap. Germline CDR1 LNHDA, CDR2 SQIVND (reference sequence). This CDR3 spans 14 amino acids. CDR3 in amino acids: CASRSRASSYEQYF. Here the CDR3 DNA reads TGTGCCAGTAGATCCAGGGCATCCTCCTACGAGCAGTACTTC.